Below, 29 T cell receptor beta chains from the same sample are listed, as sequenced in a study of blood T cell repertoires in COVID-19. Sequencing was performed with immunoSEQ multiplex PCR; in TCRdb, only in-frame clones are kept and a portion is missing. The sample lists fewer than 80,000 clones; roughly 74% were seen once. Material for sequencing was peripheral blood. These TCRs come from a woman of 80 years or more with acute or convalescent COVID-19.

The V and J genes are TRBV29-1 and TRBJ1-3; 9 bases align to TRBD1. Germline trimming cut 7 bases from V and 1 base from J; bases unmatched to any gene: 2. The germline gives CDR1 SQVTM, CDR2 ANQGSEA. The CDR3 length is 13 residues. The CDR3 region is CSGGTGSGNTIYF. In DNA, the CDR3 is TGCAGCGGGGGGACAGGGTCTGGAAACACCATATATTTT.

The chain is built from TRBV5-4 and TRBJ2-7, with a tentative D call TRBD2 (5 bases). CDR1 and CDR2 from the germline V gene are SGHNT and YYREEE (reference sequence). V gave up 0 bases and J gave up 2 bases, with 15 bases separating them. CDR3 length: 16 residues. The CDR3 DNA reads as TGTGCCAGCAGCTTGGAATTAGGAGGTTTGGCCTACGAGCAGTACTTC. It codes for CASSLELGGLAYEQYF.

The V call is TRBV7-6, the J call TRBJ2-6, with D possibly being TRBD1 (6 bases). Germline V lookup: CDR1 SGHVS, CDR2 FNYEAQ. Deletions cut 4 bases from V and 0 bases from J, with 19 bases between. CDR3 length: 19 amino acids. The CDR3 reads CASSSSPGQPSSGANVLTF. In nucleotides, the CDR3 is TGTGCCAGCAGCTCATCCCCAGGACAGCCGAGCTCTGGGGCCAACGTCCTGACTTTC.

The chain is built from TRBV5-1 and TRBJ2-5, with 8 bases matching TRBD1. CDR3 size: 17 residues. J lost 2 bases, V lost 4 bases, and 13 bases had no gene match. The germline CDR1 and CDR2 sequences are SGHRS and YFSETQ. CDR3 DNA sequence: TGCGCCAGCAGCCGGAGGGCCTGGACAGGGACACAAGAGACCCAGTACTTC. Its translation is CASSRRAWTGTQETQYF.

The J gene is TRBJ2-5, the V gene TRBV9; D possibly corresponds to TRBD1 (5 bases). Germline V CDR1 and CDR2: SGDLS, YYNGEE. With 1 base removed from V and 0 bases from J, the gap between germline ends came to 10 bases. The CDR3 is 15 residues long. The CDR3 coding sequence is TGTGCCAGCAGCGTACAGGGTTTGTACCAAGAGACCCAGTACTTC. Translated, it gives CASSVQGLYQETQYF.

The chain recombines TRBV9 with TRBJ1-1; D unresolved. Germline CDR1 and CDR2: SGDLS and YYNGEE. Trimming shortened V by 2 bases and J by 4 bases, and 9 bases separated the two germline ends. The CDR3 is 13 amino acids. The CDR3 loop reads CASSVQAGTEAFF. As DNA, the CDR3 is TGTGCCAGCAGCGTCCAGGCGGGCACTGAAGCTTTCTTT.

This chain joins TRBV5-1 and TRBJ2-5, with TRBD1 matching 9 bases. The CDR3 is made up of 14 amino acids. With 4 bases clipped from V and 3 bases from J, the junction kept 4 bases outside the gene matches. Germline V gives CDR1 SGHRS, CDR2 YFSETQ. CDR3 sequence: CASSLDRGEETQYF. Here the CDR3 DNA reads TGCGCCAGCAGCCTGGACAGGGGTGAAGAGACCCAGTACTTC.

The chain is built from TRBV21-1 and TRBJ2-7; the listed D gene, TRBD2, was not tested against the DNA. TRBV21-1 is noted as a pseudogene. The CDR3 contains 16 residues. CDR3 DNA sequence: TGTGCCAGCAGCTGGGGGGGCAAAAGCGGATCGTACGAGCAGTACTTC. Translated, it gives CASSWGGKSGSYEQYF.

The CDR3 spells CATNTGLAYNEQFF. CDR3 DNA: TGTGCCACCAACACGGGACTAGCCTACAATGAGCAGTTCTTC. The rearrangement uses TRBV19 and TRBJ2-1, with TRBD2 matching 8 bases. J lost 2 bases, V lost 10 bases, and 7 bases had no gene match. The V gene's germline CDR1 is LNHDA and CDR2 SQIVND (reference sequence). The CDR3 has 14 amino acids.

The chain uses TRBV20-1 and TRBJ2-7, with TRBD1 as a possible D gene (7 bases). Germline V lookup: CDR1 DFQATT, CDR2 SNEGSKA (reference sequence). This CDR3 spans 11 amino acids. CDR3 DNA: TGCGGAGGGACAGACGGCGACGAGCAGTACTTC. It specifies CGGTDGDEQYF.

The genes are TRBV28 and TRBJ2-1; the match to TRBD1 covers 7 bases. This CDR3 region has 18 residues. V lost 3 bases, J lost 1 base, and 12 bases stayed unmatched. Germline V lookup: CDR1 MDHEN, CDR2 SYDVKM. The CDR3 DNA sequence: TGTGCCAGCAGTTTTGGCTGGGACAGCGGCCCGTCCTACAATGAGCAGTTCTTC. Protein: CASSFGWDSGPSYNEQFF. The whole variable domain, remainder taken from reference TRBV28 and TRBJ2-1, is DVKVTQSSRYLVKRTGEKVFLECVQDMDHENMFWYRQDPGLGLRLIYFSYDVKMKEKGDIPEGYSVSREKKERFSLILESASTNQTSMYLCASSFGWDSGPSYNEQFFGPGTRLTVL.

This clone was observed a few times. The chain has TRBV18 and TRBJ1-2, with D perhaps matching TRBD1 (6 bases). CDR1 is KGHSH and CDR2 is LQKENI in the germline V gene. The V and J ends lost 4 bases and 8 bases respectively, with 11 bases between them. The CDR3 sequence is 12 residues long. The CDR3 DNA reads as TGTGCCAGCTCACGGGCAGGGGACGGCTACACCTTC. Amino acid sequence: CASSRAGDGYTF.

Written as DNA, the CDR3 is TGCGCCAGCAGTTCCCGCAGCGGGCTAGGAAATGAGCAGTTCTTC. This translates into CASSSRSGLGNEQFF. This chain uses TRBV4-1 with TRBJ2-1, with D perhaps matching TRBD2 (6 bases). Per the germline V gene, CDR1 is MGHRA and CDR2 is YSYEKL. This CDR3 is 15 amino acids long. Trimming took 6 bases from V and 7 from J, leaving 19 bases between them.

V gene TRBV7-8 combines with J gene TRBJ2-3; TRBD1 matches 10 bases. Germline V CDR1 and CDR2: SGHVS, FQNEAQ. This CDR3 is 16 amino acids long. The trim removed 4 bases at V and 4 bases at J, leaving 8 bases unmatched. CDR3 residues: CASSWGGQGRADTQYF. The CDR3 nucleotides read TGTGCCAGCAGCTGGGGGGGACAGGGGCGCGCAGATACGCAGTATTTT.

CDR3 nucleotide sequence: TGTGCCAGCAGCGCCCGAATTGGCGGCGGCGGGGAGCTGTTTTTT. This translates into CASSARIGGGGELFF. The V call is TRBV9, the J call TRBJ2-2, with unresolved D. Between the trimmed V and J ends, which lost 3 bases and 7 bases, there was a span of 16 bases. The CDR3 extends over 15 amino acids. In germline, CDR1 is SGDLS, CDR2 YYNGEE.

This chain links TRBV27 with TRBJ1-1, with 7 bases identical to TRBD1. The CDR3 runs 14 residues. The V gene's germline CDR1 is MNHEY and CDR2 SMNVEV (reference sequence). Losses at the gene ends were 6 bases for V and 1 base for J; bases not matched to a gene: 5. CDR3 in DNA: TGTGCCAGCAGGGGACAGACGAAGAACACTGAAGCTTTCTTT. Its translation: CASRGQTKNTEAFF.

There are a few counts of this clone. This chain joins TRBV3-1 (or the pseudogene TRBV3-2) and TRBJ1-3; D uncertain. The V and J ends lost 1 base and 0 bases respectively, with 13 bases between them. The germline CDR1 and CDR2 sequences are LGHDT and YNNKEL (reference sequence). This CDR3 has 17 residues. The CDR3 sequence: CASSQAYSRASGNTIYF. The DNA of the CDR3 is TGTGCCAGCAGCCAAGCCTACTCTCGTGCCTCTGGAAACACCATATATTTT.

The chain is built from TRBV29-1 and TRBJ2-1, with D possibly matching TRBD2 (6 bases). V was cut by 3 bases and J by 10 bases, with 13 bases left in between. CDR3 size: 12 residues. CDR1 and CDR2 from the germline V gene are SQVTM and ANQGSEA. The CDR3 sequence: CSVDRNRGEQFF. As DNA, the CDR3 is TGCAGCGTTGATCGAAATCGGGGGGAGCAGTTCTTC.

This clone has more than one count but fewer than ten. This chain uses TRBV5-1 with TRBJ2-7; tentative D call: TRBD2 (5 bases). V gave up 6 bases and J gave up 3 bases, with 13 bases separating them. The CDR3 is made up of 13 amino acids. Per the germline V gene, CDR1 is SGHRS and CDR2 is YFSETQ. CDR3 nucleotide sequence: TGCGCCAGCAAAGACGGAGGAGGCTACGAGCAGTACTTC. Protein product: CASKDGGGYEQYF.

The chain carries TRBV11-3 and TRBJ2-1, with D maybe TRBD2 (6 bases). The CDR3 covers 15 residues. Germline loops: CDR1 SGHNT, CDR2 YENEEA. Trimming took 1 base from V and 7 from J, leaving 14 bases between them. In nucleotides, the CDR3 is TGTGCCAGCAGCTTAGGGGGATCTGGAGGGAATGAGCAGTTCTTC. Amino acids: CASSLGGSGGNEQFF. Variable domain in full (rest from reference TRBV11-3 and TRBJ2-1): EAGVVQSPRYKIIEKKQPVAFWCNPISGHNTLYWYLQNLGQGPELLIRYENEEAVDDSQLPKDRFSAERLKGVDSTLKIQPAELGDSAVYLCASSLGGSGGNEQFFGPGTRLTVL.

The gene calls are TRBV6-5 and TRBJ2-7; TRBD1 is a possible D gene (6 bases). The germline CDR1 and CDR2 sequences are MNHEY and SVGAGI. The CDR3 is made up of 16 amino acids. Trimming left V 2 bases short and J 5 bases short, with 19 bases between. The DNA of the CDR3 is TGTGCCAGCAGTTACCAGAGGCCTACAGGGTCCCACGAGCAGTACTTC. Residues: CASSYQRPTGSHEQYF.

The rearrangement uses TRBV7-9 and TRBJ2-5, with a tentative D call TRBD2 (6 bases). This CDR3 has 12 amino acids. Trimming pared 5 bases from V and 3 bases from J, leaving 7 bases between. Germline lookup yields CDR1 SEHNR and CDR2 FQNEAQ (reference sequence). CDR3 bases: TGTGCCAGCAGCCGGACTAAAGAGACCCAGTACTTC. This translates into CASSRTKETQYF. The complete variable domain, with remaining parts taken from reference TRBV7-9 and TRBJ2-5, reads DTGVSQNPRHKITKRGQNVTFRCDPISEHNRLYWYRQTLGQGPEFLTYFQNEAQLEKSRLLSDRFSAERPKGSFSTLEIQRTEQGDSAMYLCASSRTKETQYFGPGTRLLVL.

The gene calls are TRBV7-6 and TRBJ2-2, with 9 bases matching TRBD2. This CDR3 is 15 amino acids long. Germline values: CDR1 SGHVS, CDR2 FNYEAQ. Germline trimming cut 1 base from V and 5 bases from J; bases unmatched to any gene: 2. The CDR3: CASSLGREGTGELFF. For the CDR3, the DNA is TGTGCCAGCAGCTTAGGGCGGGAGGGTACCGGGGAGCTGTTTTTT.

This chain connects TRBV10-3 to TRBJ2-2; 11 nucleotides align to TRBD2. This CDR3 has 17 amino acids. The ends lost 3 bases at V and 5 bases at J; junction bases unmatched: 8. Germline V lookup: CDR1 ENHRY, CDR2 SYGVKD. This CDR3 is CAISESDSGRGTGELFF. In nucleotides, the CDR3 is TGTGCCATCAGTGAAAGTGATAGCGGGAGGGGGACCGGGGAGCTGTTTTTT.

The chain carries TRBV19 and TRBJ2-1, with 7 bases identical to TRBD2. The CDR3 loop spans 16 amino acids. CDR1 LNHDA and CDR2 SQIVND come from the germline V gene (reference sequence). The trim removed 9 bases at V and 3 bases at J, leaving 14 bases unmatched. The CDR3 DNA sequence: TGTGCCAGCAGTCCGACCAGCGGCGGGGGCTACAATGAGCAGTTCTTC. Protein product: CASSPTSGGGYNEQFF.

The chain has TRBV7-3 and TRBJ1-6; TRBD1 agrees at 8 bases. The V gene end was trimmed by 5 bases and the J gene end by 10 bases; junction bases not matched to a gene: 10. Looked up from germline, CDR1 is SGHTA and CDR2 is FQGTGA. This CDR3 is built from 15 residues. CDR3 DNA sequence: TGTGCCAGCAGCCTGGGACAGGTGTCAGGGTCACCCCTCCACTTT. The encoded protein is CASSLGQVSGSPLHF.

V is TRBV28 and J is TRBJ2-2; 8 nucleotides align to TRBD1. V lost 7 bases and J lost 6; bases outside the gene matches: 4. This CDR3 has 13 residues. Germline V gene sequence: CDR1 MDHEN, CDR2 SYDVKM. The CDR3 DNA reads TGTGCCAGCAAGACAGGGGATGCCGGGGAGCTGTTTTTT. The encoded protein is CASKTGDAGELFF. The complete variable domain, with remaining parts taken from reference TRBV28 and TRBJ2-2, reads DVKVTQSSRYLVKRTGEKVFLECVQDMDHENMFWYRQDPGLGLRLIYFSYDVKMKEKGDIPEGYSVSREKKERFSLILESASTNQTSMYLCASKTGDAGELFFGEGSRLTVL.

The chain is built from TRBV20-1 and TRBJ2-5, with D uncertain. The V gene lost 3 bases and the J gene lost 1 base, with 12 bases spanning the gap. The germline CDR1 and CDR2 sequences are DFQATT and SNEGSKA (reference sequence). This CDR3 has 14 amino acids. The CDR3 protein is CSASATGLQETQYF. CDR3 sequence (DNA): TGCAGTGCTAGTGCTACGGGTCTCCAAGAGACCCAGTACTTC.

This clone was counted only a few times. The V gene is TRBV29-1, the J gene TRBJ2-7, with 8 bases matching TRBD2. The V and J ends lost 4 bases and 2 bases, in that order; junction bases with no gene match: 7. The germline CDR1 and CDR2 sequences are SQVTM and ANQGSEA. The CDR3 runs to 14 residues. As DNA, the CDR3 is TGCAGCGTTGTAGAACTAGCGGACCCCTACGAGCAGTACTTC. Translating it yields CSVVELADPYEQYF.